The 23 T cell receptor beta chains below all came from one sample that was sequenced in a study of T cells in tuberculosis. The method was immunoSEQ multiplex PCR; TCRdb's version includes in-frame clones alone and lacks a portion of them. Here the sample spans about 5,500 clones, about 97% being singletons. Regarding time point: new active TB diagnosis, blood taken before or within 7 days of starting treatment. This sample comprised PBMCs, obtained at tuberculosis diagnosis. The receptors derive from an adult with tuberculosis.

The V and J genes are TRBV7-3 and TRBJ2-3, with 8 positions matching TRBD2. Germline lookup yields CDR1 SGHTA and CDR2 FQGTGA. J gave up 3 bases and V 8 bases, and 7 bases lay outside the gene matches. The CDR3 covers 14 residues. In DNA, the CDR3 is TGTGCCAGCCAAGGAACTAGCGGAACAGATACGCAGTATTTT. The encoded protein is CASQGTSGTDTQYF.

The chain recombines TRBV9 with TRBJ2-5, with TRBD1 identical over 8 bases. The CDR3 runs 15 residues. After removal of 4 bases from V and 0 bases from J, the junction contained 5 bases not matched to a gene. Germline V lookup: CDR1 SGDLS, CDR2 YYNGEE. The CDR3 DNA is TGTGCCAGCAGCCCCTCAGGGGGCTACCAAGAGACCCAGTACTTC. Amino acids: CASSPSGGYQETQYF. Full variable domain (rest looked up from reference TRBV9 and TRBJ2-5): DSGVTQTPKHLITATGQRVTLRCSPRSGDLSVYWYQQSLDQGLQFLIQYYNGEERAKGNILERFSAQQFPDLHSELNLSSLELGDSALYFCASSPSGGYQETQYFGPGTRLLVL.

CDR3 nucleotides: TGCGCCAGCAGCAGGACAGGGGATAGTGATGGCTACACCTTC. Residues: CASSRTGDSDGYTF. The chain has TRBV5-1 and TRBJ1-2, with 9 bases identical to TRBD1. This CDR3 comprises 14 residues. Germline V gene lookup returns CDR1 SGHRS and CDR2 YFSETQ. The ends lost 4 bases at V and 6 bases at J; junction bases unmatched: 7.

The chain joins TRBV11-3 to TRBJ1-1, with TRBD1 identical over 7 bases. The CDR3 sequence is 12 residues long. Trimming took 5 bases from V and 8 from J; bases not matched to a gene: 5. CDR1 is SGHNT, CDR2 YENEEA, per germline. The CDR3 sequence: CASSVGQAEAFF. The CDR3 region has the DNA TGTGCCAGCAGCGTAGGACAGGCAGAAGCTTTCTTT.

V usage is TRBV5-1 and J usage is TRBJ1-1; D is unclear. The CDR3 covers 16 residues. Trimming shortened V by 4 bases and J by 0 bases, and 16 bases separated the two germline ends. Germline CDR1 reads SGHRS; CDR2 reads YFSETQ. CDR3: CASSPPPTVLNTEAFF. CDR3 DNA: TGCGCCAGCAGCCCACCCCCTACAGTCCTGAACACTGAAGCTTTCTTT.

The J gene is TRBJ2-7, the V gene TRBV2, with D unresolved. This CDR3 is built from 14 residues. V shed 10 bases and J shed 2 bases, with 18 bases lying between them. From germline, CDR1 is SNHLY and CDR2 FYNNEI. CDR3 coding DNA: TGTGCCACCACCCCGGAGCAGAGCCCCTACGAGCAGTACTTC. Translating gives CATTPEQSPYEQYF.

This rearrangement joins TRBV7-2 to TRBJ2-7, with TRBD2 matching over 7 bases. The trim removed 1 base at V and 0 bases at J, leaving 6 bases unmatched. The length of the CDR3 is 16 residues. Per germline, CDR1 SGHTA and CDR2 FQGNSA. The CDR3 coding sequence is TGTGCCAGCAGCTTAGGTGCTAGCGGTAGCTCCTACGAGCAGTACTTC. Protein: CASSLGASGSSYEQYF.

The V and J genes are TRBV18 and TRBJ2-2; D may be TRBD2 (6 bases). Trimming shortened V by 5 bases and J by 2 bases, and 12 bases separated the two germline ends. Germline V gene lookup returns CDR1 KGHSH and CDR2 LQKENI. The CDR3 sequence is 15 residues long. CDR3 DNA: TGTGCCAGCTCATCATCGGGACTTAACACCGGGGAGCTGTTTTTT. Translated: CASSSSGLNTGELFF.

V is TRBV29-1 and J is TRBJ1-1, with TRBD1 identical over 10 bases. V shed 3 bases and J 5 bases; nucleotides not matched to a gene: 12. CDR1 and CDR2 from the germline V gene are SQVTM and ANQGSEA. The CDR3 contains 16 residues. CDR3 nucleotide sequence: TGCAGCGTTGATGGGAGGGCGGGACAGGGGAGAACTGAAGCTTTCTTT. Protein: CSVDGRAGQGRTEAFF.

The genes are TRBV9 and TRBJ1-2; tentatively, D is TRBD1 (6 bases). CDR1 and CDR2 from the germline V gene are SGDLS and YYNGEE. The CDR3 runs 14 residues. V was cut by 0 bases and J by 4 bases, with 10 bases left in between. The CDR3: CASSVAGDGYGYTF. DNA for the CDR3: TGTGCCAGCAGCGTAGCAGGGGACGGCTATGGCTACACCTTC.

V gene TRBV10-3 combines with J gene TRBJ2-3; D is perhaps TRBD2 (7 bases). The CDR3 runs 15 residues. Germline V gene lookup returns CDR1 ENHRY and CDR2 SYGVKD. Trimming removed 3 bases from V and 5 bases from J, with 15 bases in between. The CDR3 is CAISDLSGGEDTQYF. The CDR3 nucleotides read TGTGCCATCAGTGATTTGTCGGGGGGCGAAGATACGCAGTATTTT.

The chain uses TRBV7-9 and TRBJ2-7, with D possibly being TRBD2 (6 bases). The CDR3 runs 15 residues. Germline V gives CDR1 SEHNR, CDR2 FQNEAQ (reference sequence). The V end was cut by 7 bases, the J end by 2 bases, with 18 bases between. The CDR3 loop is CASKKTEGVAYEQYF. Here the CDR3 DNA reads TGTGCCAGCAAAAAGACGGAGGGCGTGGCCTACGAGCAGTACTTC.

The rearrangement uses TRBV15 and TRBJ1-4; possible D gene TRBD1, 6 bases. In germline, CDR1 is LNHNV, CDR2 YYDKDF (reference sequence). Trimming pared 5 bases from V and 3 bases from J, leaving 10 bases between. CDR3 length: 14 amino acids. The CDR3 DNA is TGTGCCACCAGCCGGGGGGCGGCTAATGAAAAACTGTTTTTT. It codes for CATSRGAANEKLFF.

The genes are TRBV6-5 and TRBJ1-1; D may be TRBD1 (5 bases). Germline-derived CDR1 and CDR2 are MNHEY and SVGAGI. With 7 bases removed from V and 3 bases from J, the gap between germline ends came to 6 bases. The CDR3 totals 11 residues. Written as DNA, the CDR3 is TGTGCCAGCATCAGGGACACTGAAGCTTTCTTT. Protein product: CASIRDTEAFF.

The rearrangement links TRBV5-6 to TRBJ2-7; D perhaps matches TRBD1 (5 bases). The CDR3 loop spans 15 amino acids. The V and J ends lost 1 base and 1 base respectively, with 12 bases between them. Germline V gene lookup returns CDR1 SGHDT and CDR2 YYEEEE. The CDR3 DNA is TGTGCCAGCAGCTTGTGGGGCCTCATATCCTACGAGCAGTACTTC. As protein: CASSLWGLISYEQYF.

The J gene is TRBJ2-3, the V gene TRBV6-1, with 8 bases that match TRBD2. V was clipped by 0 bases and J by 7 bases; unmatched bases: 6. CDR3 length: 15 residues. CDR1 MNHNS and CDR2 SASEGT come from the germline V gene. This chain's CDR3 is CASSEAASGRNTQYF. The CDR3, as DNA: TGTGCCAGCAGTGAAGCGGCTAGCGGGCGTAATACGCAGTATTTT.

The rearrangement uses TRBV10-3 and TRBJ2-4; 9 nucleotides match TRBD1. CDR1 is ENHRY and CDR2 is SYGVKD in the germline V gene. V shed 3 bases and J 2 bases; nucleotides not matched to a gene: 8. This CDR3 has 17 amino acids. The CDR3 sequence is CAISEGGTGFSKNIQYF. The CDR3 bases are TGTGCCATCAGTGAAGGTGGGACAGGGTTTTCCAAAAACATTCAGTACTTC.

The rearrangement uses TRBV2 and TRBJ2-5; 10 bases are shared with TRBD2. The length of the CDR3 is 14 residues. Germline V CDR1 and CDR2: SNHLY, FYNNEI. V was pared by 6 bases and J by 1 base, with 2 bases of the junction left unmatched. This chain's CDR3 is CASRPSGGQETQYF. CDR3 nucleotide sequence: TGTGCCAGCAGACCTAGCGGGGGCCAAGAGACCCAGTACTTC. Full variable domain (outside the CDR3, taken from reference TRBV2 and TRBJ2-5): EPEVTQTPSHQVTQMGQEVILRCVPISNHLYFYWYRQILGQKVEFLVSFYNNEISEKSEIFDDQFSVERPDGSNFTLKIRSTKLEDSAMYFCASRPSGGQETQYFGPGTRLLVL.

This rearrangement joins TRBV2 to TRBJ2-5, with D perhaps matching TRBD1 (6 bases). Germline-derived CDR1 and CDR2 are SNHLY and FYNNEI. V was trimmed by 4 bases and J by 2 bases, leaving 11 bases between them. This CDR3 has 14 amino acids. The CDR3 loop is CASSGDKYQETQYF. In DNA form, the CDR3 reads TGTGCCAGCAGTGGGGACAAATATCAAGAGACCCAGTACTTC.

The chain has TRBV7-9 and TRBJ2-7; 7 positions match TRBD2. The CDR3 is 19 residues long. V dropped 2 bases and J dropped 2; count of bases not matched to a gene: 18. Germline lookup yields CDR1 SEHNR and CDR2 FQNEAQ (reference sequence). In DNA, the CDR3 is TGTGCCAGCAGCTTAACCCTCGCGGGAGCTCTGACCGGGGCCTACGAGCAGTACTTC. Its protein is CASSLTLAGALTGAYEQYF.

The chain links TRBV27 to TRBJ1-6; 8 bases align to TRBD1. From germline, CDR1 is MNHEY and CDR2 SMNVEV (reference sequence). V lost 5 bases, J lost 10 bases, and 10 bases stayed unmatched. This CDR3 has 15 amino acids. CDR3 amino acids: CASSLRQGQGSPLHF. The CDR3 DNA is TGTGCCAGCAGTCTTCGACAGGGGCAGGGGTCACCCCTCCACTTT.

V gene TRBV7-3 combines with J gene TRBJ2-1; 12 nucleotides align to TRBD1. This CDR3 comprises 16 residues. J was trimmed by 6 bases and V by 4 bases; bases with no gene match: 7. Germline V gene sequence: CDR1 SGHTA, CDR2 FQGTGA. CDR3 in DNA: TGTGCCAGCAGCTCCGGGACAGGGGGCGCTGGCAATGAGCAGTTCTTC. Protein product: CASSSGTGGAGNEQFF.

The rearrangement joins TRBV4-1 to TRBJ2-3, with 9 bases lining up with TRBD2. Germline values: CDR1 MGHRA, CDR2 YSYEKL. This CDR3 spans 16 amino acids. The V segment lost 0 bases and the J segment 12 bases; nucleotides outside the gene matches: 13. The CDR3 is CASSQEWRGGTPGQYF. In DNA, the CDR3 is TGCGCCAGCAGCCAAGAGTGGCGGGGGGGCACCCCCGGACAGTATTTT.